A single sample gave rise to the 17 T cell receptor beta chains below, sequenced in a study of early T cells in non-severe SARS-CoV-2 infection. TCRdb analysed the 5' RACE reads with MiXCR anew, one entry per CDR3 protein. The data contain about 110,000 distinct CDR3 sequences, about an eighth of them singletons. The source material was whole blood. The receptors originated from an adult who was a healthcare worker with PCR-confirmed SARS-CoV-2 infection or an uninfected control (not recorded which).

This clonotype has at least ten counts. The V gene is TRBV7-9, the J gene TRBJ1-1; the D is unclear. Deletions cut 5 bases from V and 11 bases from J, with 18 bases between. CDR3 length: 13 residues. Germline V gene sequence: CDR1 SEHNR, CDR2 FQNEAQ (reference sequence). The CDR3: CASSPGVAGSAFF. In nucleotides, the CDR3 is TGTGCCAGCAGCCCAGGAGTAGCGGGGTCGGCTTTCTTT.

This clonotype showed up just a few times. This chain joins TRBV12-3 or TRBV12-4 and TRBJ2-1; D gene uncertain. The CDR3 length is 13 residues. Trimming left V 4 bases short and J 2 bases short, with 6 bases between. CDR3 coding DNA: TGTGCCAGCAGTTCTCGGACCTACAATGAGCAGTTCTTC. It translates to CASSSRTYNEQFF.

This clonotype was observed many times. The chain has TRBV11-2 and TRBJ2-2, with D uncertain. The V and J ends lost 5 bases and 9 bases respectively, with 16 bases between them. This CDR3 is 14 amino acids long. Germline V CDR1 and CDR2: SGHAT, FQNNGV. The CDR3 sequence: CASSLRAVQWELFF. The CDR3 DNA follows: TGTGCCAGCAGCCTCCGGGCCGTACAATGGGAGCTGTTTTTT.

In this sample, this clonotype turned up many times. This chain links TRBV12-3 or TRBV12-4 with TRBJ2-4, with TRBD2 as a possible D gene (5 bases). The CDR3 runs 14 residues. V was shortened by 6 bases and J by 6 bases, with 15 bases between the two germline ends. CDR3 sequence (DNA): TGTGCCAGCAGCCCCGGAGGAGGTGGAAACATTCAGTACTTC. It specifies CASSPGGGGNIQYF.

As to this clonotype: Given a much more abundant clone one base away, this may be a read error. DNA for the CDR3: TGTGCCACCACCGAGGGGAACACTGAAGTTTTCTTT. This codes for CATTEGNTEVFF. This chain links TRBV15 with TRBJ1-1; TRBD1 is a possible D gene (5 bases). CDR3 length: 12 residues. CDR1 is LNHNV, CDR2 YYDKDF, per germline (reference sequence).

The chain couples TRBV6-1 to TRBJ2-2; no definite D call. The CDR3 extends over 13 amino acids. Germline CDR1 and CDR2: MNHNS and SASEGT. V was pared by 3 bases and J by 4 bases, with 6 bases between. CDR3 region: CASSEAPTGELFF. The CDR3 coding sequence is TGTGCCAGCAGTGAGGCACCCACCGGGGAGCTGTTTTTT.

This chain uses TRBV29-1 with TRBJ2-1; perhaps TRBD1 as D (6 bases). Germline V CDR1 and CDR2: SQVTM, ANQGSEA. Trimming took off 6 bases at V and 7 bases at J, with 13 bases between the two ends. This CDR3 is built from 12 residues. CDR3 loop: CSVQRQGNEQFF. CDR3 in DNA: TGCAGCGTACAGAGGCAGGGGAATGAGCAGTTCTTC.

There are many counts of this clonotype. V usage is TRBV11-2 and J usage is TRBJ2-5, with D uncertain. Trimming stripped 3 bases from V and 3 bases from J, with 8 bases between. Per germline, CDR1 SGHAT and CDR2 FQNNGV. The CDR3 loop spans 13 amino acids. CDR3 loop: CASSFDSEETQYF. The CDR3 bases are TGTGCCAGCAGCTTCGACTCCGAAGAGACCCAGTACTTC. The full variable domain, with the rest looked up from reference TRBV11-2 and TRBJ2-5, is EAGVAQSPRYKIIEKRQSVAFWCNPISGHATLYWYQQILGQGPKLLIQFQNNGVVDDSQLPKDRFSAERLKGVDSTLKIQPAKLEDSAVYLCASSFDSEETQYFGPGTRLLVL.

There are many counts of this clonotype. V usage is TRBV20-1 and J usage is TRBJ2-3; D is possibly TRBD2 (5 bases). The CDR3 runs 12 residues. V was clipped by 6 bases and J by 5 bases, with 12 bases between them. CDR1 is DFQATT and CDR2 is SNEGSKA in the germline V gene (reference sequence). Here the CDR3 DNA reads TGCAGTGCACCGGGGTCCTTAGATACGCAGTATTTT. It translates to CSAPGSLDTQYF.

The rearrangement joins TRBV19 to TRBJ2-5; D is unclear. Trimming took 5 bases from V and 1 from J, leaving 8 bases between them. CDR1 and CDR2 from the germline V gene are LNHDA and SQIVND (reference sequence). CDR3 length: 13 residues. CDR3 loop: CASSSGVQETQYF. The CDR3 bases are TGTGCCAGTAGTTCTGGAGTCCAAGAGACCCAGTACTTC. The complete variable domain, with remaining parts taken from reference TRBV19 and TRBJ2-5, reads DGGITQSPKYLFRKEGQNVTLSCEQNLNHDAMYWYRQDPGQGLRLIYYSQIVNDFQKGDIAEGYSVSREKKESFPLTVTSAQKNPTAFYLCASSSGVQETQYFGPGTRLLVL.

This clonotype was seen only a few times. The chain recombines TRBV20-1 with TRBJ1-1, with 12 bases that match TRBD1. Looked up from germline, CDR1 is DFQATT and CDR2 is SNEGSKA (reference sequence). V lost 1 base and J lost 5; bases outside the gene matches: 5. The length of the CDR3 is 15 residues. The CDR3 DNA reads as TGCAGTGCTAGAGGTGGGACAGGGGGCCCGACTGAAGCTTTCTTT. It translates to CSARGGTGGPTEAFF.

The chain joins TRBV4-1 to TRBJ2-3; D call uncertain. Germline loops: CDR1 MGHRA, CDR2 YSYEKL. V was pared by 0 bases and J by 4 bases, with 14 bases between. This CDR3 is 16 amino acids long. CDR3 sequence reads: CASSQESDILPDTQYF. The CDR3, as DNA: TGCGCCAGCAGCCAAGAGTCAGACATTCTCCCAGATACGCAGTATTTT.

The chain carries TRBV11-2 and TRBJ2-7; 7 bases line up with TRBD1. Germline V gene lookup returns CDR1 SGHAT and CDR2 FQNNGV. The CDR3 length is 13 residues. The junction had 7 bases not matched to a gene; V was cut back by 8 bases and J by 3 bases. Written as DNA, the CDR3 is TGTGCCAGCGGAAGGGACAGCAGCTACGAGCAGTACTTC. Protein sequence: CASGRDSSYEQYF.

A few counts support this clonotype. This chain joins TRBV29-1 and TRBJ2-4; 8 bases map to TRBD2. Germline V gene lookup returns CDR1 SQVTM and CDR2 ANQGSEA. The length of the CDR3 is 14 residues. Germline trimming cut 7 bases from V and 5 bases from J; bases unmatched to any gene: 10. The chain's CDR3 is CSGGSGTSQNIQYF. The CDR3 nucleotides are TGCAGCGGAGGTTCAGGGACTAGTCAAAACATTCAGTACTTC.

This clonotype was seen more than once but under ten times. The genes are TRBV5-6 and TRBJ2-1; D is uncertain. V was clipped by 1 base and J by 8 bases, with 4 bases between them. The CDR3 contains 11 residues. Germline V CDR1 and CDR2: SGHDT, YYEEEE. This CDR3 reads CASSLIHEQFF. CDR3 sequence (DNA): TGTGCCAGCAGCTTGATCCATGAGCAGTTCTTC.

The genes are TRBV29-1 and TRBJ1-2; D not resolved. V lost 5 bases, J lost 8 bases, and 12 bases lay in between. CDR1 and CDR2 (germline): SQVTM, ANQGSEA. There are 11 residues in the CDR3. CDR3 sequence: CSVPPRYGYTF. The CDR3, as DNA: TGCAGCGTTCCCCCGCGGTACGGCTACACCTTC. Drawing the rest from reference TRBV29-1 and TRBJ1-2, the complete variable domain is SAVISQKPSRDICQRGTSLTIQCQVDSQVTMMFWYRQQPGQSLTLIATANQGSEATYESGFVIDKFPISRPNLTFSTLTVSNMSPEDSSIYLCSVPPRYGYTFGSGTRLTVV.

CDR3 amino acids: CSVGGDGNQPQHF. In DNA, the CDR3 is TGCAGCGTTGGGGGGGATGGCAATCAGCCCCAGCATTTT. The chain joins TRBV29-1 to TRBJ1-5, with a possible D match to TRBD1 (5 bases). The CDR3 consists of 13 residues. Germline V gene sequence: CDR1 SQVTM, CDR2 ANQGSEA. Trimming took off 4 bases at V and 2 bases at J, with 9 bases between the two ends.